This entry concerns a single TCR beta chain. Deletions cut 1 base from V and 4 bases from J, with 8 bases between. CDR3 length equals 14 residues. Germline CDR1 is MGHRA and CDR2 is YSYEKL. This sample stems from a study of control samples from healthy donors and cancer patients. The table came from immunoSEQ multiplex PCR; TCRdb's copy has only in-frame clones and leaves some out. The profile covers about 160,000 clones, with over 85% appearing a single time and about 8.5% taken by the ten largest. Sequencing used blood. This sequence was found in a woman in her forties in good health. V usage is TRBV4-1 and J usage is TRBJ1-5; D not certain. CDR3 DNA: TGCGCCAGCAGCCAAGTCGAGAGAAATCAGCCCCAGCATTTT. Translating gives CASSQVERNQPQHF.